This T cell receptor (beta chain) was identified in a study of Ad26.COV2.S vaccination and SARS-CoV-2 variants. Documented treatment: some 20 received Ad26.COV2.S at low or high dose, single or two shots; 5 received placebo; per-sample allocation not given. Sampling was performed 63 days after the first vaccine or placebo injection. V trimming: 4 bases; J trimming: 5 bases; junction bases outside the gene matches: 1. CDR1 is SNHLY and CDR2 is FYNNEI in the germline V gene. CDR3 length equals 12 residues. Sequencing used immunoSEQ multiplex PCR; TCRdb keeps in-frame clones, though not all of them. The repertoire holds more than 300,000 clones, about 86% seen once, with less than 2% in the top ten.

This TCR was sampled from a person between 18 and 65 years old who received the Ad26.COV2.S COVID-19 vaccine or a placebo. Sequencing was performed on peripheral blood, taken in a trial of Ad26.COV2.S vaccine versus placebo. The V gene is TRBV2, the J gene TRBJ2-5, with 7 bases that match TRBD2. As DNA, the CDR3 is TGTGCCAGCAGTGGCGGGGGTGAGACCCAGTACTTC. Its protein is CASSGGGETQYF.